This T cell receptor (beta chain) emerged from a study of cytomegalovirus exposure and HLA in healthy donors (dated by TCRdb to about 2017). A note on the overall study: An earlier analysis of some 600 of the donors reported about 300 Gb of sequence data and 90 million to 120 million unique TCR beta sequences obtained from some 170 million T cells. On average, roughly 240,000 unique TCR beta nucleotide sequences were sequenced per donor among some 430 genotyped donors of the cohort, with 15% to 20% of those sequences being non-productive. About 310 gigabases of sequencing data and approximately 84 million unique TCR sequences were included in an early release covering roughly 700 HLA-typed donors. A separate validation cohort of 90 to 150 different subjects was used in addition to the 666-subject first cohort. In an earlier analysis of 587 of the donors, high-throughput TCR beta sequencing was used to judge whether each TCR beta V gene segment behaved as functional or pseudogenic. To predict cytomegalovirus infection status, the study combined high-throughput TCR immunosequencing, statistical association of individual TCRs with disease status, and machine learning. The number of donors typed differed by locus, with about 629-640 for A, B, C, DRB1 and DQB1, roughly 520 for DQA1, 600 to 610 for DPA1, and around 460 for DPB1. Several DR-DQ haplotypes were handled as single units for association and clustering, since linkage in the cohort was strong. HLA typing covered class I and class II loci at four-digit resolution. Of the approximately 400 genotyped donors, 75% to 85% were placed in the genetic ancestry cluster associated with self-reported Caucasian donors. The study profiled the T cell repertoires of about 640 subjects by immunosequencing and related them to cytomegalovirus serostatus. The study aimed to test whether cataloging public T cell receptors could reveal signatures of past pathogen exposure. Rather than drawing on any new phenotypic data, the later analysis identified candidate immune exposures from TCR beta sequences and the way those sequences occurred across donors. Donor age, sex, ethnicity and CMV serostatus were compiled together with the repertoire data. All discovery cohort repertoires had been generated on a single sequencing platform. A later analysis re-analyzed previously published TCR beta repertoires from 660 or so donors and added high-resolution HLA genotyping to study TCR occurrence patterns. A later genetic analysis took genome-wide SNP genotypes for about 65% of the roughly 670 donors and used that subset as a discovery cohort. General conclusions and limits of the study: According to a later analysis, TCR association rates differed among HLA loci, with DRB1 alleles showing the most associated TCRs and HLA-C alleles showing the fewest. Because the 87-base-pair reads could not distinguish some IMGT-functional V segments, including TRBV6-2 and TRBV6-3, those segments were excluded. The study gave a list of 150 to 200 TCR beta chains associated with cytomegalovirus. Most TCR sequences were seen in very few donors, while some public TCRs were found in many individuals. Linkage disequilibrium might explain the correlated functional status among segregating V segments, but an unknown experimental factor could not be ruled out. In this cohort, only TCR beta chains were sequenced, and detectable features were limited by the absence of alpha or paired-chain data. An association between a missense DCLRE1C variant and V-gene and J-gene trimming of TCR beta chains was found in a later genetic analysis and replicated in an independent cohort. When HLA alleles, especially DR and DQ, strongly co-occurred, TCR associations were difficult to assign to individual alleles. Seventeen rarely observed V segments, including chromosome 9 orphons, were excluded from the earlier analysis of approximately 500 of the donors because counts were too low. Compared with the approximately 670-donor mean, donors in an Asian-associated ancestry cluster had fewer N-insertions in productive TCRs, according to a later genetic analysis. A further reported finding was that TCR beta sequences accurately predicted the HLA-A and HLA-B alleles for most subjects in the first cohort. Because HLA typing was missing for some donors at each locus, association tests included only the typed subset. A later analysis found that most CMV-associated TCR beta chains appeared HLA-restricted, with HLA associations seemingly driven largely by CMV exposure. Immune exposure information for the cohort was limited to CMV serostatus. The classifier was reported to diagnose cytomegalovirus status with high specificity and sensitivity in both the original cohort and the validation cohort. Specific HLA alleles were associated with 16,951 TCR beta sequences at a false discovery rate of 0.05 in a later analysis. The sequencing pipeline was judged likely to have produced a cluster of highly shared sequence variants as a technical artifact. In vitro tests confirmed that a few of the cytomegalovirus-associated TCR beta chains recognize cytomegalovirus antigens. Several of the top co-occurrence clusters appeared to be linked to parvovirus B19, influenza, CMV and Epstein-Barr virus, according to a later analysis. Presence/absence analyses assumed roughly uniform sequencing depth across donors, an assumption that may not hold. Broadly in line with IMGT annotations, most TCR beta V segments showed up in productive rearrangements about 90% or about 30% of the time in an earlier analysis of 587 of the donors. The authors suggested that the approach could potentially be generalized to other disease states and immunological phenotypes. In a later analysis, HLA-associated TCR beta chains were found to be more clonally expanded and to have lower generation probabilities than equally common non-associated chains.

The receptor library was made with the immunoSEQ multiplex PCR assay. For the multiplex PCR, a mixture combining 60 forward primers for TCR Vbeta segments and 13 reverse primers for TCR Jbeta segments was used. The CDR3 region of rearranged TCR beta genes was amplified from genomic DNA with a multiplex PCR assay. The amplified TCR beta libraries were sequenced on the Illumina HiSeq System as 87-base-pair reads. On the authors' methods: A later analysis counted tens of millions of unique TCR beta chains across the 670 or so repertoires, and roughly 10 million of these chains were shared by at least two donors. A nearest-neighbor algorithm error-corrected the raw reads and collapsed the reads into unique sequences, merging closely related sequences to remove PCR and sequencing errors. V, D and J gene segments were assigned by aligning CDR3 sequences to IMGT reference sequences. For a sequence to be retained, a match of at least six nucleotides to both a V gene segment and a J gene segment was required. Rearrangements were called productive when the CDR3 lacked stop codons and stayed in frame with V and J; all others were non-productive. CDR3 was defined according to IMGT convention as the region running from the second conserved V-encoded cysteine to the conserved J-encoded phenylalanine. In an earlier analysis of roughly 580 of the donors, sequences lacking an unambiguous match to a single V gene segment were excluded. An earlier analysis of some 500 of the donors classified V segments as functional when productive rearrangements were above 56.7% and as segregating when the standard deviation between donors was above 5%. A statistical classification framework was built for diagnosing cytomegalovirus status from the catalog of TCR beta chain sequences. In a later analysis, TCR nucleotide sequences were compared against IMGT/GENE-DB human TR gene sequences so that V and J genes could be assigned. The TCRdist pipeline was used in a later analysis to assign CDR3 sequences and most-parsimonious VDJ recombination scenarios. In a later analysis, every TCR beta chain was defined by the combination of its CDR3 amino acid sequence and its V-gene family, and reads without a unique V-gene family were dropped. In a later analysis, 500 to 700 highly shared, low-generation-probability nucleotide sequences were removed to address suspected cross-contamination and a sequencing artifact. In a later analysis, a clonal expansion index was calculated for each public chain from normalized within-repertoire ranks of inferred template counts. In a later analysis, generation probabilities were computed with a VDJ recombination model fitted to out-of-frame rearrangements, and the resulting probabilities were checked against IGoR. In a later analysis, TCR-TCR, TCR-HLA and TCR-CMV co-occurrence was scored with hypergeometric tests, and a repertoire-size bias correction was applied to TCR pairs. A later analysis estimated false discovery rates by permuting HLA or CMV assignments 20 times. In a later analysis, co-occurring TCRs were grouped with DBSCAN, and TCRdist sequence similarity was added when clustering was performed within HLA-allele-positive subsets. Repertoires with fewer than 30,000 or more than 120,000 public chains, plus five repertoires with anomalous nucleotide sharing, were excluded from co-occurrence clustering. Drawn from immuneACCESS, this table holds only the in-frame rearrangements with V and J called that TCRdb kept. Clones are partly lost; checked studies trace under half to an unresolved V gene and leave the rest unexplained. That table supplies the V and J calls and clone size; D and trimming were determined from the DNA. This sample comprises some 170,000 clones, 70% to 80% of them detected only once. The top ten constitute 8% to 10% of the sample.

From cysteine to phenylalanine, the CDR3 is 13 amino acids long. The CDR3 DNA has 39 bases and is translated from base 1. Taken from the germline V gene, the CDR1 and CDR2 loops are SQVTM and ANQGSEA. The junction carries 7 bases between V and J, which are trimmed by 0 bases and 2 bases respectively. In total, around 600 healthy bone marrow donors made up the cohort. Cohort members were all nominally healthy when sampled, although unrecorded immune exposures were likely present. The donor was CMV seropositive and belonged to the group of some 290 seropositive cohort members. Each donor provided a peripheral blood sample, and peripheral blood mononuclear cells were used for TCR beta sequencing. Genomic DNA was extracted from the blood cell samples with the Qiagen DNeasy Blood Extraction Kit. On this clone itself: Its cognate antigen has yet to be identified. Base qualities are not recorded, but no much larger clone differs from it by a single base.

Recombination linked TRBV29-1 to TRBJ1-1; no D segment can be confidently identified. Material for sequencing was PBMCs. The TCR was taken from a man aged 18 to 29 in good health and CMV-seropositive. The nucleotides are TGCAGCGTTGAAGAACGGGTTAACACTGAAGCTTTCTTT. It translates to CSVEERVNTEAFF.